This T cell receptor (beta chain) was observed in a study of OX40 agonist ivuxolimab in advanced cancers. Whole-study context: Intravenous ivuxolimab at 0.01 to 10 mg/kg was given to patients every 2 weeks. The mean age was approximately 60 years, ranging from 23 to 79, with under 90% of participants male.

Concerning this clone itself: Its antigen is still unknown.

General study findings and limits: Also showing low normalized T-cell clonal expansion were some of the nonresponders. Averaged across samples, CD8+ T cells carried more expanded clones than CD4+ did.

Germline CDR1 SGHDN, CDR2 FVKESK. This CDR3 is built from 15 residues. Only in-frame clones appear in the TCRdb table, and some are missing; sequencing was by immunoSEQ multiplex PCR. The sample holds about 73,000 clones; 80% to 90% are singletons and the top ten take roughly 9.8%. This chain connects TRBV14 to TRBJ2-5; perhaps D is TRBD1 or TRBD2 (7 bases each). The J call is doubtful: the DNA matches TRBJ2-7 better. Material: CD4+ or CD8+ T cells sorted from blood, obtained in a trial of the OX40 agonist ivuxolimab. The receptor's source is an adult with an advanced solid tumor such as melanoma, head and neck, liver or kidney cancer. The CDR3 loop reads CASSTSGDSSYEQYF. For the CDR3, the DNA is TGTGCCAGCAGCACCAGCGGGGACAGCTCCTACGAGCAGTACTTC.